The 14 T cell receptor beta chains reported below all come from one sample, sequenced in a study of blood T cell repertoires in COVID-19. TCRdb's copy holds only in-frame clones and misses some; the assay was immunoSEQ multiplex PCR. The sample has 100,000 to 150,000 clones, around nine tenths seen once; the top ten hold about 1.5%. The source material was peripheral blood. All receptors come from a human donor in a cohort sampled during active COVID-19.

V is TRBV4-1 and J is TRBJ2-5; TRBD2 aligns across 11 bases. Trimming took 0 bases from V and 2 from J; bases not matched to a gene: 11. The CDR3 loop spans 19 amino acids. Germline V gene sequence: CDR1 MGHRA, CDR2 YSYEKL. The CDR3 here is CASSQDQGLAGGLQETQYF. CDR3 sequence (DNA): TGCGCCAGCAGCCAAGATCAAGGTCTAGCGGGGGGCCTTCAAGAGACCCAGTACTTC.

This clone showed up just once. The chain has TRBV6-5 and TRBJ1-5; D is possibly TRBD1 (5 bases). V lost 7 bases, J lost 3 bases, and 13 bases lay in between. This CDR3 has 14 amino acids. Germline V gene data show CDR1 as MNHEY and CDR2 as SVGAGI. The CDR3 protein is CASNNRFLNQPQHF. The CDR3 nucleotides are TGTGCCAGCAACAACAGGTTTCTCAATCAGCCCCAGCATTTT.

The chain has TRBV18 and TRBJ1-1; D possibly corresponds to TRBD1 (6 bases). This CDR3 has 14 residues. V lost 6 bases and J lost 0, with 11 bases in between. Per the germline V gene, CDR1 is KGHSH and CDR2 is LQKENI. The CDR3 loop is CASSLGQLNTEAFF. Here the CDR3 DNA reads TGTGCCAGCTCCCTTGGACAGCTGAACACTGAAGCTTTCTTT.

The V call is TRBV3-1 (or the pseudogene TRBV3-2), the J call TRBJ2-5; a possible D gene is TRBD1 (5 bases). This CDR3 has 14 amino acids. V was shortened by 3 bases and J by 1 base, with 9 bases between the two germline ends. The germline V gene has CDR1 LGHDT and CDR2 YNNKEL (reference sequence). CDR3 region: CASSHGAGQETQYF. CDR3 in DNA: TGTGCCAGCAGCCATGGGGCAGGCCAAGAGACCCAGTACTTC.

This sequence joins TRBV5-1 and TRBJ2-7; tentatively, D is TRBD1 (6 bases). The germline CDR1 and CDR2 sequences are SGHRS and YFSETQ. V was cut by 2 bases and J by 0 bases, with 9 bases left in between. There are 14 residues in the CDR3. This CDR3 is CASSLGTHSYEQYF. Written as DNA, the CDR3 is TGCGCCAGCAGCTTAGGGACACACTCCTACGAGCAGTACTTC.

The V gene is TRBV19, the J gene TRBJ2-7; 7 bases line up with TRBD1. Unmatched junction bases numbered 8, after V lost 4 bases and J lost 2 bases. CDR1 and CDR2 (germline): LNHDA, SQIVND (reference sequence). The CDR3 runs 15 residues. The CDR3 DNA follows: TGTGCCAGTAGTAGGGGACAGTTCGCTCCCTACGAGCAGTACTTC. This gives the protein CASSRGQFAPYEQYF.

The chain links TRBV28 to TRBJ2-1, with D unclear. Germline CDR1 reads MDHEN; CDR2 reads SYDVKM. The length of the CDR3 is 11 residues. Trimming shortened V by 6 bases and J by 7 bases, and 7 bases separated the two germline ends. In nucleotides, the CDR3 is TGTGCCAGCAGGTCGTTGAATGAGCAGTTCTTC. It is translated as CASRSLNEQFF.

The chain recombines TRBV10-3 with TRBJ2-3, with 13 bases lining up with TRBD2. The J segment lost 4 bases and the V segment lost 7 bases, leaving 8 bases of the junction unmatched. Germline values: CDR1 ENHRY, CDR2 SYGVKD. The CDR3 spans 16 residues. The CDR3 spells CAITPGLAGVADTQYF. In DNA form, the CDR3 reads TGTGCCATCACCCCCGGACTAGCGGGAGTCGCAGATACGCAGTATTTT.

The CDR3, as DNA: TGTGCCAGCAGCCCCCCCGATTTTGGTCGCGATGAAAAACTGTTTTTT. Translation gives CASSPPDFGRDEKLFF. The J gene is TRBJ1-4, the V gene TRBV7-9; D gene ambiguous. Looked up from germline, CDR1 is SEHNR and CDR2 is FQNEAQ (reference sequence). This CDR3 is 16 amino acids long. V gave up 5 bases and J gave up 6 bases, with 19 bases separating them.

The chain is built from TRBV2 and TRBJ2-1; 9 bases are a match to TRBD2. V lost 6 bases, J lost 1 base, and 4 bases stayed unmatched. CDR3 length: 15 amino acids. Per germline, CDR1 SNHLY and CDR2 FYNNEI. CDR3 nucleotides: TGTGCCAGCAGAGAAACTAGCGGGTCCTACAATGAGCAGTTCTTC. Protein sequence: CASRETSGSYNEQFF.

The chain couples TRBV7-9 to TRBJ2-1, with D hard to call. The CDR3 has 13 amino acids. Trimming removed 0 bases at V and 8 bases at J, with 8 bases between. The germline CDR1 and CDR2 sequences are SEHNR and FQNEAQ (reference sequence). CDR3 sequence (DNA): TGTGCCAGCAGCTTAGCGCTACGCGATGAGCAGTTCTTC. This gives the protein CASSLALRDEQFF.

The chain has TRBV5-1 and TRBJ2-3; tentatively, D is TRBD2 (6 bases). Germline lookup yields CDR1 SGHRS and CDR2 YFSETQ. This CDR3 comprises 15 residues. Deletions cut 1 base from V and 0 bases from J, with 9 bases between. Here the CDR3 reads CASSLNGGSTDTQYF. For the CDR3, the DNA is TGCGCCAGCAGCTTGAACGGGGGTAGCACAGATACGCAGTATTTT.

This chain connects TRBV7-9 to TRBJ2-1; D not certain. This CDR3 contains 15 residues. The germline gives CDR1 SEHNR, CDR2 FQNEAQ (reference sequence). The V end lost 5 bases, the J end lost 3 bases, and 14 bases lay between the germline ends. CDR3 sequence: CASSPRSPLYNEQFF. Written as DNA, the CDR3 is TGTGCCAGCAGCCCTCGTAGCCCGCTCTACAATGAGCAGTTCTTC.

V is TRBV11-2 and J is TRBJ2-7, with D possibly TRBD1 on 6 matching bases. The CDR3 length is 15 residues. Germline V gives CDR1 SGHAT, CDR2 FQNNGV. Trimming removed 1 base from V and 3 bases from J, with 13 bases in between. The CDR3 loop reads CASSLGPGHYYEQYF. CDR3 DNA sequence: TGTGCCAGCAGCTTAGGGCCGGGACACTACTACGAGCAGTACTTC.